This is a list of T cell receptor beta chains from one sample in a study of blood T cell repertoires in COVID-19. TCRdb's table, derived via immunoSEQ multiplex PCR, lists solely in-frame clones and lacks some. The repertoire holds more than 95,000 clones, with around 84% as singletons. The sample taken for sequencing was peripheral blood. The receptors derive from a human donor in a cohort sampled during active COVID-19. Both conserved end residues are part of each CDR3. Each record gives: clone size, D gene, J gene, V gene, CDR3 protein, CDR3 DNA. D genes are given only for firm matches. For some rows the clone size is stated as once, few or many, or as a class when expanded; others skip it.

clone size: NA
D gene: NA
J gene: TRBJ2-7
V gene: TRBV11-2
CDR3 protein: CASSFSVGLTRVEQYF
CDR3 DNA: TGTGCCAGCAGCTTCTCGGTGGGTCTTACCCGGGTTGAGCAGTACTTC

clone size: few
D gene: TRBD2
J gene: TRBJ2-7
V gene: TRBV2
CDR3 protein: CASSEVQGGYEQYF
CDR3 DNA: TGTGCCAGCAGTGAAGTGCAGGGAGGGTACGAGCAGTACTTC

clone size: NA
D gene: NA
J gene: TRBJ2-5
V gene: TRBV21-1
CDR3 protein: CASSKGRDSFYRETQYF
CDR3 DNA: TGTGCCAGCAGCAAAGGCAGGGACAGCTTTTATCGGGAGACCCAGTACTTC

clone size: NA
D gene: NA
J gene: TRBJ1-2
V gene: TRBV5-5
CDR3 protein: CASSFSDMTYGYTF
CDR3 DNA: TGTGCCAGCAGCTTCTCGGACATGACCTATGGCTACACCTTC

clone size: once
D gene: TRBD1
J gene: TRBJ1-2
V gene: TRBV18
CDR3 protein: CASSPGDRGRVNYGYTF
CDR3 DNA: TGTGCCAGCTCACCGGGAGACAGGGGGCGTGTTAACTATGGCTACACCTTC

clone size: NA
D gene: TRBD1
J gene: TRBJ1-2
V gene: TRBV10-3
CDR3 protein: CAISESGQGPNYGYTF
CDR3 DNA: TGTGCCATCAGTGAGTCAGGACAGGGTCCCAACTATGGCTACACCTTC

clone size: NA
D gene: NA
J gene: TRBJ1-3
V gene: TRBV7-2
CDR3 protein: CASSQYGERNTIYF
CDR3 DNA: TGTGCCAGCAGCCAGTACGGGGAGAGAAACACCATATATTTT

clone size: NA
D gene: NA
J gene: TRBJ2-5
V gene: TRBV12-5
CDR3 protein: CASGLKETQYF
CDR3 DNA: TGTGCTAGTGGACTAAAAGAGACCCAGTACTTC

clone size: NA
D gene: NA
J gene: TRBJ2-1
V gene: TRBV3-1/TRBV3-2
CDR3 protein: CASSRRGGAEQFF
CDR3 DNA: TGTGCCAGCAGCCGGCGTGGAGGAGCTGAGCAGTTCTTC

clone size: NA
D gene: NA
J gene: TRBJ1-1
V gene: TRBV7-5
CDR3 protein: CVRSSGIVRSTPTEAFF
CDR3 DNA: TGTGTCAGAAGCTCCGGAATTGTTCGGAGCACTCCAACTGAAGCTTTCTTT

clone size: once
D gene: NA
J gene: TRBJ1-1
V gene: TRBV2
CDR3 protein: CASSAYPLRTEAFF
CDR3 DNA: TGTGCCAGCAGCGCATACCCCCTGCGAACTGAAGCTTTCTTT

clone size: NA
D gene: TRBD2
J gene: TRBJ2-3
V gene: TRBV9
CDR3 protein: CASSPRGGTQYF
CDR3 DNA: TGTGCCAGCAGCCCGCGGGGGGGTACGCAGTATTTT

clone size: NA
D gene: NA
J gene: TRBJ1-1
V gene: TRBV10-2
CDR3 protein: CATGGPWTEAFF
CDR3 DNA: TGCGCCACGGGGGGACCCTGGACTGAAGCTTTCTTT

clone size: NA
D gene: NA
J gene: TRBJ2-7
V gene: TRBV4-1
CDR3 protein: CASSQDGVLRGSYEQYF
CDR3 DNA: TGCGCCAGCAGCCAAGACGGTGTCCTAAGAGGGTCCTACGAGCAGTACTTC

clone size: few
D gene: TRBD1
J gene: TRBJ2-1
V gene: TRBV7-2
CDR3 protein: CASSPDRVGNEQFF
CDR3 DNA: TGTGCCAGCAGCCCCGACAGGGTTGGTAATGAGCAGTTCTTC

clone size: few
D gene: NA
J gene: TRBJ1-1
V gene: TRBV14
CDR3 protein: CASSPPQGLGRAEAFF
CDR3 DNA: TGTGCCAGCAGCCCACCCCAGGGTCTTGGTAGGGCTGAAGCTTTCTTT

clone size: NA
D gene: TRBD2
J gene: TRBJ2-1
V gene: TRBV15
CDR3 protein: CATSRPSVAGGTYNEQFF
CDR3 DNA: TGTGCCACCAGCAGACCTTCAGTAGCGGGGGGGACCTACAATGAGCAGTTCTTC

clone size: NA
D gene: NA
J gene: TRBJ2-7
V gene: TRBV3-1/TRBV3-2
CDR3 protein: CASSPGGAPSYEQYF
CDR3 DNA: TGTGCCAGCAGCCCGGGTGGGGCCCCTTCCTACGAGCAGTACTTC

clone size: NA
D gene: TRBD1
J gene: TRBJ1-3
V gene: TRBV3-1/TRBV3-2
CDR3 protein: CASSQQGALGNTIYF
CDR3 DNA: TGTGCCAGCAGCCAACAGGGGGCGCTGGGAAACACCATATATTTT

clone size: once
D gene: TRBD1
J gene: TRBJ2-7
V gene: TRBV5-6
CDR3 protein: CASSRRTGSGHEQYF
CDR3 DNA: TGTGCCAGCAGCCGAAGGACAGGGAGTGGACACGAGCAGTACTTC

clone size: few
D gene: TRBD1
J gene: TRBJ1-1
V gene: TRBV6-6
CDR3 protein: CASSLGQGRAEAFF
CDR3 DNA: TGTGCCAGCAGTCTGGGACAGGGCCGGGCTGAAGCTTTCTTT

clone size: NA
D gene: TRBD1
J gene: TRBJ1-1
V gene: TRBV5-1
CDR3 protein: CASSLGQGSVKTNTEAFF
CDR3 DNA: TGCGCCAGCAGCCTGGGACAGGGCTCAGTAAAGACGAACACTGAAGCTTTCTTT

clone size: NA
D gene: NA
J gene: TRBJ2-1
V gene: TRBV5-1
CDR3 protein: CASSLAGNSYNEQFF
CDR3 DNA: TGCGCCAGCAGCTTGGCGGGGAACTCCTACAATGAGCAGTTCTTC

clone size: NA
D gene: TRBD2
J gene: TRBJ2-1
V gene: TRBV5-1
CDR3 protein: CASSLPRLAGHNEQFF
CDR3 DNA: TGCGCCAGCAGCTTACCCCGACTAGCGGGTCACAATGAGCAGTTCTTC

clone size: NA
D gene: NA
J gene: TRBJ1-2
V gene: TRBV11-2
CDR3 protein: CASSLDGTGDYGYTF
CDR3 DNA: TGTGCCAGCAGCTTAGATGGGACGGGGGACTATGGCTACACCTTC

clone size: once
D gene: NA
J gene: TRBJ2-6
V gene: TRBV14
CDR3 protein: CASSRVSGANVLTF
CDR3 DNA: TGTGCCAGCTCCAGGGTTTCTGGGGCCAACGTCCTGACTTTC

clone size: NA
D gene: NA
J gene: TRBJ1-5
V gene: TRBV18
CDR3 protein: CASSRTVGQPQHF
CDR3 DNA: TGTGCCAGCTCGCGGACAGTGGGTCAGCCCCAGCATTTT